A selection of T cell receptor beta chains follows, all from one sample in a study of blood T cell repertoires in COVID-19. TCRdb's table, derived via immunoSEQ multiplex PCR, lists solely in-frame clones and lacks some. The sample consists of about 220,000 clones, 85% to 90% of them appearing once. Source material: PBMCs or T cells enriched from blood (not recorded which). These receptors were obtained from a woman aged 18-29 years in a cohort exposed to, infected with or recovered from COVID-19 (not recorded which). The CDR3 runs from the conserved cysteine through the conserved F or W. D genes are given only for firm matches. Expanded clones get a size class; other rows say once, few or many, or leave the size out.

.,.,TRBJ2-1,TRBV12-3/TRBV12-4,CASRSLENEQFF,TGTGCCAGCAGGTCACTAGAGAATGAGCAGTTCTTC
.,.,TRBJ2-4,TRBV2,CASNRGLAKNIQYF,TGTGCCAGCAACCGCGGGTTAGCCAAAAACATTCAGTACTTC
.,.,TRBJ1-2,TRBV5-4,CASSLGRESAYTF,TGTGCCAGCAGCTTGGGGAGAGAATCAGCCTACACCTTC
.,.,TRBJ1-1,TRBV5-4,CASRDRENNEAFF,TGTGCCAGCAGGGACCGGGAAAATAATGAAGCTTTCTTT
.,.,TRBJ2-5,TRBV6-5,CASSSGQKETQYF,TGTGCCAGCAGTAGTGGACAGAAAGAGACCCAGTACTTC
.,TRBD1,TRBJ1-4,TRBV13,CASSSRDSNEKLFF,TGTGCCAGCAGCTCCCGGGACAGTAATGAAAAACTGTTTTTT
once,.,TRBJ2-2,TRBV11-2,CASSLDLTRNTGELFF,TGTGCCAGCAGCTTAGATCTCACACGGAACACCGGGGAGCTGTTTTTT
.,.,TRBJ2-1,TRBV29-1,CSAPRGGATYNEQFF,TGCAGCGCCCCGAGGGGGGGAGCAACCTACAATGAGCAGTTCTTC
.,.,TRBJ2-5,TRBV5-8,CASSRTLVRGETQYF,TGTGCCAGCAGCAGGACCCTCGTAAGGGGGGAGACCCAGTACTTC
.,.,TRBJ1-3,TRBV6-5,CASSYSRGDTIYF,TGTGCCAGCAGTTACTCCAGGGGTGACACCATATATTTT
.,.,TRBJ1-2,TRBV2,CASSSWRNTDLGYTF,TGTGCCAGCAGTAGTTGGAGAAATACTGACTTGGGCTACACCTTC
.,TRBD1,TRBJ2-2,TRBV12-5,CASGNTPGQGHTGELFF,TGTGCTAGTGGTAATACACCGGGACAGGGTCACACCGGGGAGCTGTTTTTT
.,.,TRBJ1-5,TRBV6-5,CASSKSSNQPQHF,TGTGCCAGCAGTAAAAGCAGCAATCAGCCCCAGCATTTT
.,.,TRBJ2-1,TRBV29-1,CSVEAGQLYNEQFF,TGCAGCGTTGAGGCGGGACAGCTATACAATGAGCAGTTCTTC
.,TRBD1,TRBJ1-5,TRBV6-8,CASSYRDRSNQPQHF,TGTGCCAGCAGTTACCGGGACAGGAGTAATCAGCCCCAGCATTTT
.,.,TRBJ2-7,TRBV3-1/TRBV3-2,CASSQAELSYEQYF,TGTGCCAGCAGCCAAGCGGAGCTCTCCTACGAGCAGTACTTC
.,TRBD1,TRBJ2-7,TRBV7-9,CASSSPRDREAYEQYF,TGTGCCAGCAGTTCTCCCCGGGACAGGGAGGCCTACGAGCAGTACTTC
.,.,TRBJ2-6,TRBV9,CASSASRQAKANVLTF,TGTGCCAGCAGCGCCAGTAGACAGGCGAAGGCCAACGTCCTGACTTTC
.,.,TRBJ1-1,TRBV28,CASSLPIDREAFF,TGTGCCAGCAGTTTACCCATCGACAGGGAAGCTTTCTTT
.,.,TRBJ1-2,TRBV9,CASSVGGTIYGYTF,TGTGCCAGCAGCGTAGGGGGCACAATCTATGGCTACACCTTC
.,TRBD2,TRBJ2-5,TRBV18,CASSPLPPGLALETQYF,TGTGCCAGCTCACCTTTACCTCCGGGACTAGCCTTGGAGACCCAGTACTTC
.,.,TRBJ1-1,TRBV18,CASSPARDTEAFF,TGTGCCAGCTCACCTGCGAGGGACACTGAAGCTTTCTTT
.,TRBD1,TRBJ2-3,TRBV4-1,CASSPLPGTGPTDTQYF,TGCGCCAGCAGCCCCCTCCCCGGGACAGGGCCCACAGATACGCAGTATTTT
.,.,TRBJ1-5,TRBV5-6,CASSFSGNNQPQHF,TGTGCCAGCAGCTTCTCGGGGAACAATCAGCCCCAGCATTTT
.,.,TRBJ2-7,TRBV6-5,CASRLQGGHEQYF,TGTGCCAGCAGGCTCCAGGGTGGCCACGAGCAGTACTTC
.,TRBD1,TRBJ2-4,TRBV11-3,CASRDGDRDMRVAKNIQYF,TGTGCCAGCAGAGATGGGGACAGGGATATGAGAGTGGCCAAAAACATTCAGTACTTC
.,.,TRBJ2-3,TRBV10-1,CASTGAGTDTQYF,TGCGCCAGCACAGGGGCAGGCACAGATACGCAGTATTTT
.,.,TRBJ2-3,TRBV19,CASSMGPPGERDTQYF,TGTGCCAGTAGTATGGGACCCCCAGGGGAGAGAGATACGCAGTATTTT
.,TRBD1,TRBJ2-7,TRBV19,CASSRETGGSYEQYF,TGTGCCAGTAGTCGGGAGACAGGGGGATCCTACGAGCAGTACTTC
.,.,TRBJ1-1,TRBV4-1,CASSQAMKTATNTEAFF,TGCGCCAGCAGCCAAGCCATGAAGACAGCGACGAACACTGAAGCTTTCTTT
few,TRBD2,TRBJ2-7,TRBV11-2,CASATSPYEQYF,TGTGCCAGCGCGACTAGCCCCTACGAGCAGTACTTC
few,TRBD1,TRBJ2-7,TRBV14,CASSLDRVWSSGQNF,TGTGCCAGCAGCCTTGACAGGGTGTGGTCGTCGGGTCAGAACTTC
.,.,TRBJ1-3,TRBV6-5,CASSYSRGSGNTIYF,TGTGCCAGCAGTTACTCCAGGGGTTCAGGAAACACCATATATTTT
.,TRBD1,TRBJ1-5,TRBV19,CASTETRTGATLYSNQPQHF,TGTGCCAGTACCGAAACCCGGACAGGGGCGACTCTGTATAGCAATCAGCCCCAGCATTTT
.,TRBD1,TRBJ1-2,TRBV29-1,CSVTPGQGYGYTF,TGCAGCGTTACTCCGGGACAGGGATATGGCTACACCTTC
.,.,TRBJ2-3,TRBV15,CATSRDQEGDTQYF,TGTGCCACCAGCAGAGATCAGGAGGGTGATACGCAGTATTTT
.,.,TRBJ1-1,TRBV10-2,CASSGGTPNTEAFF,TGCGCCAGCAGTGGTGGGACACCGAACACTGAAGCTTTCTTT
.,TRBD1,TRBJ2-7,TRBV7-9,CASSYPEVTGVEQYF,TGTGCCAGCAGCTACCCCGAGGTGACAGGGGTCGAGCAGTACTTC
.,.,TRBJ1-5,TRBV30,CAWSDDTNQPQHF,TGTGCCTGGAGTGATGACACCAATCAGCCCCAGCATTTT
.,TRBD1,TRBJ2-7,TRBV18,CASSPVGQGSYEQYF,TGTGCCAGCTCACCAGTGGGACAGGGCTCCTACGAGCAGTACTTC
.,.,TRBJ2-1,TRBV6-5,CASRGSRTAYNEQFF,TGTGCCAGCAGAGGTTCCCGGACAGCCTACAATGAGCAGTTCTTC
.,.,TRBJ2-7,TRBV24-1,CATSDPDRNYEQYF,TGTGCCACCAGTGATCCCGACAGGAACTACGAGCAGTACTTC
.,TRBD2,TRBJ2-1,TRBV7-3,CASSPSSGRGYEQFF,TGTGCCAGCAGCCCCTCTAGCGGGAGAGGATATGAGCAGTTCTTC
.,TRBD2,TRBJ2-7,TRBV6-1,CASSPGGLGVYEQYF,TGTGCCAGCAGTCCCGGGGGACTAGGGGTCTACGAGCAGTACTTC
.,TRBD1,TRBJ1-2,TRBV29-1,CSVYPTGTGAVGYTF,TGCAGCGTATACCCGACCGGGACAGGAGCTGTTGGCTACACCTTC
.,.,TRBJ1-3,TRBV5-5,CASSLVNGHGNTIYF,TGTGCCAGCAGCTTGGTTAATGGGCATGGAAACACCATATATTTT
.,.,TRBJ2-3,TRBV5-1,CASALTDTQYF,TGCGCCAGCGCCTTGACTGATACGCAGTATTTT
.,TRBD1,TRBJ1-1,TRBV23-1,CASSQSSRGLTEAFF,TGCGCCAGCAGTCAATCGAGCAGGGGGCTCACTGAAGCTTTCTTT
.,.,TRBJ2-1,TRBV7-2,CASSSKTGSSYNEQFF,TGTGCCAGCAGCTCAAAAACAGGGAGCTCCTACAATGAGCAGTTCTTC
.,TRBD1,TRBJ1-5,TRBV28,CASSPPIGQGLMEPQHF,TGTGCCAGCAGTCCCCCAATCGGACAGGGGCTTATGGAGCCCCAGCATTTT
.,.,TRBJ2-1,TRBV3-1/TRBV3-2,CASSQAVIAVNEQFF,TGTGCCAGCAGCCAAGCCGTAATAGCGGTCAATGAGCAGTTCTTC
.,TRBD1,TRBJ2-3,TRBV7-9,CASSSGQGHTDTQYF,TGTGCCAGCAGCTCAGGACAGGGGCACACAGATACGCAGTATTTT